The entry below describes one T cell receptor beta chain. This specimen comes from a study of shared clonotypes between healthy human individuals. It was CD45RO-negative cells, positively selected for CCR7, that made up naive CD8 cells, with terminally differentiated effector memory CD45RA+ cells excluded. HIV-negative, healthy adults without recent acute infections or vaccinations were the donors. Per the study methods: With immunoSEQ giving junction-only sequences and no quality scores, filtering differed. Using immunoSEQ multiplex PCR, the repertoire was profiled, and TCRdb retains in-frame clones only, with some absent. The V and J calls and clone size were taken over from that table, and D and trimming were inferred from the DNA. The sample gives about 590,000 clones, around 95% of which show up once; approximately 0.1% is in the top ten. The source of this sequence is a woman aged 30 to 39 in good health. Specimen: naive CD8+ T cells sorted from blood.

CDR3 in amino acids: CASSYSGTGAIEQYF. Here the CDR3 DNA reads TGTGCCAGCAGTTACTCTGGGACAGGGGCGATAGAGCAGTACTTC. J is TRBJ2-7 and V is TRBV6-5; the match to TRBD1 covers 10 bases. V lost 0 bases and J lost 7; bases outside the gene matches: 6. The CDR3 extends over 15 amino acids. The germline CDR1 and CDR2 sequences are MNHEY and SVGAGI.